Listed below are T cell receptor beta chains from one sample, sequenced in a study of radiation and T cells in renal cell carcinoma. Generated by immunoSEQ multiplex PCR, the TCRdb table keeps only in-frame clones and is missing some. This table has approximately 94,000 clones, 82% appearing once. The sample in question was blood, obtained from a patient whose treatment included radiotherapy and nephrectomy. These receptors came from a man between 60 and 70 years old with renal cell carcinoma. Each CDR3 is given with its conserved first and last residue. Each record gives: J gene, clone size, V gene, D gene, CDR3 DNA, CDR3 protein. D genes are given only for firm matches. Some rows mark clone size as missing; the rest say once, few, many or name a class of expanded clone.

TRBJ2-7,once,TRBV6-6,-,TGTGCCAGCAGCAACAGGGAATACGGCTACGAGCAGTACTTC,CASSNREYGYEQYF
TRBJ2-7,-,TRBV18,-,TGTGCCAGCTCAATAGCGGCCTACGAGCAGTACTTC,CASSIAAYEQYF
TRBJ1-1,few,TRBV29-1,-,TGCAGCGTTGGGGGGACACCGAACACTGAAGCTTTCTTT,CSVGGTPNTEAFF
TRBJ2-1,few,TRBV2,TRBD2,TGTGCCAGCAGTGCTGGAACGGGAGGTCTCTTAAATGAGCAGTTCTTC,CASSAGTGGLLNEQFF
TRBJ1-6,-,TRBV6-6,-,TGTGCCAGCAGTTACGCGGGGTCTCGTTCACCCCTCCACTTT,CASSYAGSRSPLHF
TRBJ2-4,once,TRBV10-2,-,TGCGCCAGCAGTGAGTCGGCGGAGTCACTACAGTACTTC,CASSESAESLQYF
TRBJ1-4,-,TRBV15,-,TGTGCCACCAGCAGGGGGCGATCGGAGTTTGAAAAACTGTTTTTT,CATSRGRSEFEKLFF
TRBJ2-5,few,TRBV27,-,TGTGCCAGCCGCGAGTTCCTCACGGGAAGAGAGACCCAGTACTTC,CASREFLTGRETQYF
TRBJ2-2,few,TRBV5-8,-,TGTGCCAGCAGCTTGAAGTGGGGTGCCTACACCGGGGAGCTGTTTTTT,CASSLKWGAYTGELFF
TRBJ2-7,-,TRBV23-1,TRBD1,TGCGCCAGCAGTCACGACGCACGGGACAGGGCCCACGAGCAGTACTTC,CASSHDARDRAHEQYF
TRBJ1-3,-,TRBV11-2,-,TGTGCCAGCAGCTTGTCGGCAGCTGGAAACACCATATATTTT,CASSLSAAGNTIYF
TRBJ2-6,-,TRBV2,-,TGTGCCAGCAACACCGGGTCCGGGGCCAACGTCCTGACTTTC,CASNTGSGANVLTF
TRBJ1-1,-,TRBV7-2,-,TGTGCCAGCAGCTTAGCGGTGGGACGTCCGAAAGCTTTCTTT,CASSLAVGRPKAFF
TRBJ1-4,-,TRBV5-4,-,TGTGCCAGCAGCTTGGGTCAGGGGACTAATGAAAAACTGTTTTTT,CASSLGQGTNEKLFF
TRBJ1-2,-,TRBV19,TRBD1,TGTGCCAGTAGTGGGACAGGGCGTTATGGCTACACCTTC,CASSGTGRYGYTF
TRBJ2-7,-,TRBV7-2,-,TGTGCCAGCAGCTTAGCGGGGGGGAGCGGGACAGAATCGCAGTACTTC,CASSLAGGSGTESQYF
TRBJ1-4,-,TRBV5-1,TRBD1,TGCGCCAGCAGCTCCCAGGGGGCCGGTGAAAAACTGTTTTTT,CASSSQGAGEKLFF
TRBJ2-1,-,TRBV5-1,-,TGCGCCAGCAGCTTAGGGAATAGAGTTTACAATGAGCAGTTCTTC,CASSLGNRVYNEQFF
TRBJ2-7,-,TRBV4-2,-,TGTGCCAGCAGCCAAGTTTCCCCACCCCCTTTGACTAGTTCGAGCTACGAGCAGTACTTC,CASSQVSPPPLTSSSYEQYF
TRBJ2-3,-,TRBV29-1,-,TGCAGCGAGATGGGAGAGGGCACAGATACGCAGTATTTT,CSEMGEGTDTQYF
TRBJ2-7,-,TRBV18,-,TGTGCCAGCTCACCACCCGCCCTTGGGGAGCAGTACTTC,CASSPPALGEQYF
TRBJ2-3,-,TRBV5-1,-,TGCGCCAGCAGCTTGGGGGGACTGGGCGATACGCAGTATTTT,CASSLGGLGDTQYF
TRBJ2-1,-,TRBV15,-,TGTGCCACCAGCCCAGGGGGGCCCTCCAATGAGCAGTTCTTC,CATSPGGPSNEQFF
TRBJ2-5,-,TRBV6-5,TRBD1,TGTGCCAGCAGTTTGACAGGGGGTAAAGAGACCCAGTACTTC,CASSLTGGKETQYF
TRBJ2-3,-,TRBV7-2,-,TGTGCCAGCAGCCCCCGCCCCACGGCGGGATTCTTTCAGGGGTATTTT,CASSPRPTAGFFQGYF
TRBJ2-3,-,TRBV19,-,TGTGCCAGTAGAGACCTCCTTAGCACAGATACGCAGTATTTT,CASRDLLSTDTQYF
TRBJ1-1,-,TRBV30,-,TGTGCCTGGACACATCAGGTTAACACTGAAGCTTTCTTT,CAWTHQVNTEAFF
TRBJ2-2,-,TRBV11-2,-,TGTGCCAGCAGCTTAGTACAGGGCCCCCCTTTTACCGGGGAGCTGTTTTTT,CASSLVQGPPFTGELFF
TRBJ2-3,-,TRBV6-5,TRBD2,TGTGCCAGCCGGACTAGCGGCACAGATACGCAGTATTTT,CASRTSGTDTQYF
TRBJ2-7,-,TRBV4-1,TRBD2,TGCGCCAGCAGCAGTCGCCCGGGACTAGCGGACGAGCAGTACTTC,CASSSRPGLADEQYF
TRBJ2-2,-,TRBV5-1,-,TGCGCCAGCAGCTTCGGGGGCCTCAACACCGGGGAGCTGTTTTTT,CASSFGGLNTGELFF